The clone carrying this T cell receptor (beta chain) occurred a few times. Its target is not known. The sample is drawn from a study of blood T cells in healthy people across ages. V was trimmed by 7 bases and J by 4 bases, leaving 8 bases between them. This CDR3 has 12 residues. Overall study results and limits: Donors of long life had a larger count of naive CD4+ cells and greater diversity than aged donors.

A second 7 to 11 cycle PCR used barcoded and J-beta primers. TCRdb analysed the 5' RACE reads with MiXCR anew, one entry per CDR3 protein. The table shows 1.8 million or so distinct CDR3 sequences, with approximately 40% occurring only once. J is TRBJ2-1 and V is TRBV12-3 or TRBV12-4; tentatively, D is TRBD1 (5 bases). This clonotype was sampled from a human donor in good health. Material: blood. This CDR3 reads CASNRQYNEQFF. As DNA, the CDR3 is TGTGCCAGCAACCGACAGTACAATGAGCAGTTCTTC.